This T cell receptor (beta chain) appears in the sequencing data of a study of T cells in Graves' hyperthyroidism and ophthalmopathy. Overall study: The initial diagnosis was the point when peripheral blood was collected, ahead of any treatment. General study points: Blood also contained most expanded thyroid clonotypes above 0.001.

TCR beta CDR3 regions were amplified from RNA transcripts. The TCR CDR3 was amplified in a first-round RT-PCR using the HTBI primer set. MiXCR was run by TCRdb on the multiplex PCR reads, yielding one entry per CDR3 protein. The table has fewer than 450,000 distinct CDR3 sequences, roughly 17% seen once. In this sample, this clonotype turned up a few times. The antigen remains undetermined. Diagnosis rested on symptoms, serum thyroxine and TRAb, thyroid ultrasound, and orbital computed tomography. The material sequenced was blood. This sequence originates from a woman in her thirties with Graves' hyperthyroidism that later progressed to Graves' ophthalmopathy.

CDR3 nucleotide sequence: TGTGCCACCAGCATGGCTCGGGAGACCATATATTTT. This sequence encodes CATSMARETIYF. The V gene is TRBV15, the J gene TRBJ1-3; D remains ambiguous. From germline, CDR1 is LNHNV and CDR2 YYDKDF (reference sequence). Trimming shortened V by 4 bases and J by 10 bases, and 11 bases separated the two germline ends. CDR3 size: 12 residues.